This is a list of T cell receptor beta chains from one sample in a study of blood T cell repertoires in COVID-19. Repertoires were generated with immunoSEQ multiplex PCR, while TCRdb's copy carries only in-frame clones and drops some. The sample records fewer than 350,000 clones, roughly 86% being singletons. Sequencing was performed on peripheral blood. These receptors were taken from a young man with active or convalescent COVID-19. The CDR3 runs from the conserved cysteine through the conserved F or W. The D gene is left open where the match is weak. The size field is filled for only some rows; it gives once, few, many or a size class.

j_call | d_call | clone_size | v_call | cdr3_aa | cdr3_nt
TRBJ2-3 | TRBD1 | - | TRBV7-3 | CASSLGTASTDTQYF | TGTGCCAGCAGCTTAGGGACAGCCAGCACAGATACGCAGTATTTT
TRBJ1-2 | - | - | TRBV4-3 | CASSQRTTDNYGYTF | TGCGCCAGCAGCCAACGGACGACAGATAACTATGGCTACACCTTC
TRBJ1-6 | - | - | TRBV3-1/TRBV3-2 | CASSPTDRNSPLHF | TGTGCCAGCAGCCCCACTGACAGAAATTCACCCCTCCACTTT
TRBJ2-4 | TRBD1 | once | TRBV3-1/TRBV3-2 | CASSLRDRGSNIQYF | TGTGCCAGCAGCCTCCGGGACAGGGGGTCAAACATTCAGTACTTC
TRBJ1-1 | - | - | TRBV9 | CASSEETGRGTEAFF | TGTGCCAGCAGCGAAGAGACCGGGAGGGGGACTGAAGCTTTCTTT
TRBJ2-7 | - | few | TRBV27 | CASSSLTGGGGAGGLYEQYF | TGTGCCAGCAGCTCCCTGACAGGCGGAGGGGGGGCCGGAGGGTTATACGAGCAGTACTTC
TRBJ2-1 | TRBD1 | - | TRBV27 | CASSLLGTGGNEQFF | TGTGCCAGCAGTTTATTGGGGACAGGGGGGAATGAGCAGTTCTTC
TRBJ1-5 | - | - | TRBV4-2 | CASSQDRVSNQPQHF | TGTGCCAGCAGCCAAGACAGGGTAAGCAATCAGCCCCAGCATTTT
TRBJ2-3 | - | - | TRBV7-2 | CASSPDGGFGTDTQYF | TGTGCCAGCAGCCCCGACGGAGGCTTTGGCACAGATACGCAGTATTTT
TRBJ1-6 | - | - | TRBV3-1/TRBV3-2 | CASSQAGTPNSPLHF | TGTGCCAGCAGCCAAGCCGGGACACCTAATTCACCCCTCCACTTT
TRBJ1-3 | TRBD1 | few | TRBV6-2/TRBV6-3 | CASSRSTTGEASGNTIYF | TGTGCCAGCAGCCGCTCAACGACAGGGGAGGCTTCTGGAAACACCATATATTTT
TRBJ2-3 | - | once | TRBV7-2 | CASSLALGEGDTQYF | TGTGCCAGCAGCTTAGCGCTCGGCGAGGGAGATACGCAGTATTTT
TRBJ1-6 | - | - | TRBV11-2 | CASSFPGSSYNSPLHF | TGTGCCAGCAGCTTCCCAGGAAGCTCCTATAATTCACCCCTCCACTTT
TRBJ1-4 | - | - | TRBV6-5 | CASSRADEKLFF | TGTGCCAGTTCCAGGGCTGACGAAAAACTGTTTTTT
TRBJ2-3 | - | - | TRBV3-1/TRBV3-2 | CASSQASTVFQDTQYF | TGTGCCAGCAGCCAAGCTTCTACCGTGTTCCAAGATACGCAGTATTTT
TRBJ1-2 | - | - | TRBV5-4 | CASSVGWGDYGYTF | TGTGCCAGCAGCGTAGGGTGGGGGGACTATGGCTACACCTTC
TRBJ2-3 | TRBD2 | - | TRBV27 | CASSFSGGGPAQYF | TGTGCCAGCAGTTTCAGCGGGGGAGGACCTGCGCAGTATTTT
TRBJ2-4 | TRBD1 | - | TRBV27 | CASRQLRGQMDIQYF | TGTGCCAGCAGACAACTAAGGGGGCAAATGGACATTCAGTACTTC
TRBJ1-2 | TRBD1 | - | TRBV7-9 | CASSSGQAPLYGYTF | TGTGCCAGCAGCTCTGGACAGGCTCCACTCTATGGCTACACCTTC
TRBJ2-7 | TRBD1 | - | TRBV13 | CASSSATGQSFYEQYF | TGTGCCAGCAGCTCCGCGACGGGACAGTCTTTCTACGAGCAGTACTTC
TRBJ2-1 | TRBD1 | - | TRBV6-1 | CASSEGTGNYNEQFF | TGTGCCAGCAGTGAAGGGACAGGGAATTACAATGAGCAGTTCTTC
TRBJ1-2 | TRBD1 | - | TRBV19 | CASSPTGTGGNGYTF | TGTGCCAGTAGTCCGACCGGGACAGGGGGAAATGGCTACACCTTC
TRBJ1-6 | TRBD1 | - | TRBV2 | CASSEQGGNSPLHF | TGTGCCAGCAGTGAACAGGGGGGTAATTCACCCCTCCACTTT
TRBJ2-2 | TRBD2 | - | TRBV11-3 | CASSLVGLAGTNTGELFF | TGTGCCAGCAGCTTAGTCGGTTTAGCGGGGACGAACACCGGGGAGCTGTTTTTT
TRBJ1-6 | - | - | TRBV9 | CASSVAPGLNSPLHF | TGTGCCAGCAGCGTAGCTCCGGGACTAAATTCACCCCTCCACTTT
TRBJ2-3 | - | - | TRBV11-2 | CASSMYGDTQYF | TGTGCCAGCAGCATGTACGGTGATACGCAGTATTTT
TRBJ1-1 | - | - | TRBV7-8 | CASSLGTGTEAFF | TGTGCCAGCAGCTTAGGTACAGGGACTGAAGCTTTCTTT
TRBJ2-3 | TRBD2 | - | TRBV10-1 | CASSESASGAFTDTQYF | TGCGCCAGCAGTGAATCGGCTAGCGGGGCTTTCACAGATACGCAGTATTTT
TRBJ2-5 | - | - | TRBV28 | CASSLGVAAYSETQYF | TGTGCCAGCAGTTTAGGGGTAGCGGCCTACTCGGAGACCCAGTACTTC
TRBJ1-4 | - | - | TRBV19 | CASSPQGGEKLFF | TGTGCCAGTAGTCCGCAGGGTGGCGAAAAACTGTTTTTT
TRBJ2-3 | - | - | TRBV7-6 | CASTFSGSDTQYF | TGTGCCAGCACCTTTTCGGGGTCAGATACGCAGTATTTT
TRBJ2-2 | - | once | TRBV2 | CASSDGLTGELFF | TGTGCCAGCAGCGACGGACTAACCGGGGAGCTGTTTTTT
TRBJ2-7 | - | - | TRBV11-3 | CASSPRHGYEQYF | TGTGCCAGCAGCCCCAGACACGGCTACGAGCAGTACTTC
TRBJ1-1 | - | - | TRBV10-2 | CASTQGLRAFF | TGCGCCAGCACCCAGGGTCTTAGGGCTTTCTTT
TRBJ1-4 | - | - | TRBV9 | CASSVEQSNEKLFF | TGTGCCAGCAGCGTAGAACAGAGTAATGAAAAACTGTTTTTT
TRBJ2-3 | - | - | TRBV11-3 | CASSSGTSSTDTQYF | TGTGCCAGCAGCTCCGGGACATCTAGCACAGATACGCAGTATTTT
TRBJ1-2 | TRBD1 | - | TRBV3-1/TRBV3-2 | CASSGQAYYGYTF | TGTGCCAGCAGCGGACAGGCCTACTATGGCTACACCTTC
TRBJ1-1 | - | - | TRBV2 | CASRLNRERNTEAFF | TGTGCCAGCAGGCTCAACAGGGAACGGAACACTGAAGCTTTCTTT
TRBJ2-3 | - | - | TRBV3-1/TRBV3-2 | CASSQDPGRGDTQYF | TGTGCCAGCAGCCAAGACCCGGGCAGGGGAGATACGCAGTATTTT
TRBJ2-4 | TRBD1 | - | TRBV2 | CASGGTGIAKNIQYF | TGTGCCAGCGGAGGGACAGGAATAGCCAAAAACATTCAGTACTTC
TRBJ2-5 | - | - | TRBV5-4 | CASSLPQQETQYF | TGTGCCAGCAGCTTGCCCCAACAAGAGACCCAGTACTTC
TRBJ1-1 | - | - | TRBV3-1/TRBV3-2 | CASSQEQDVVTEAFF | TGTGCCAGCAGCCAAGAACAGGACGTAGTCACTGAAGCTTTCTTT
TRBJ2-7 | - | - | TRBV7-8 | CASSFGNSYEQYF | TGTGCCAGCAGCTTCGGGAACTCCTACGAGCAGTACTTC
TRBJ1-1 | - | - | TRBV29-1 | CSVCQRHTEAFF | TGCAGCGTTTGTCAGCGGCACACTGAAGCTTTCTTT